The T cell receptor (beta chain) under discussion was sequenced for a study of blood T cell repertoires in COVID-19 (dated by TCRdb to about 2020). General notes on the study: Samples from collaborators originated in the United States, Italy and Spain and spanned both the acute and convalescent phases of COVID-19. The prospective study material was composed of cDNA or gDNA derived from T cells, B-cell-depleted T cells, or PBMCs. The dataset comprised deeply sampled blood TCRbeta repertoires from subjects exposed to, actively infected with, or recovered from COVID-19. The repertoires were released in a freely available public database intended as a resource for research on the immune response to SARS-CoV-2. The samples were drawn from the first 160 participants of the ongoing ImmuneRACE study and from over a thousand subjects provided by 6 global collaborators. The sample metadata nearly always contained a de-identified subject ID, COVID-19 status, age in years and sex. Where HLA class I and class II types were available, the types were taken from metadata supplied by the sample provider, not from assay-based typing. Broader findings and caveats from the paper: How much clinical and demographic metadata was included differed by source and by participant, and the metadata was provided uncurated.

Collaborating institutions collected whole blood in K2EDTA tubes following their own protocols. For TCRbeta analysis, collaborators shipped samples in one of three forms: frozen whole blood, isolated PBMCs, or DNA extracted from either of those sample types. V ends up 1 base short and J 6 bases short, with an unmatched junction base count of 3. The germline V gene (reference sequence) provides CDR1 SEHNR and CDR2 FQNEAQ. The CDR3 contains 13 residues, cysteine and phenylalanine counted. The read is trimmed to its CDR3 DNA, 39 bases read in frame from base 1. This clone has just a few counts. Its antigen specificity is not known. Nothing much larger sits one base from this clone, and base qualities are not available. TCRbeta CDR3 regions were amplified from genomic DNA using the immunoSEQ Assay, a bias-controlled multiplex PCR. The study's processing was this. The number of nucleated cells in each sample was estimated from the amplification of reference gene primers within the assay. Sequence reads were collapsed and filtered to measure the absolute abundance of every unique TCRbeta CDR3 rearrangement. Productive Simpson clonality was computed per sample as the square root of Simpson's diversity index over productive rearrangements. The immuneACCESS repertoire file appears here via TCRdb, limited to in-frame rearrangements. These files lack a portion of the clones; in checked studies, under half of the deficit traces to unresolved V genes, and the cause of the others is not known. That table gives V, J and clone size, and the DNA gave D and trimming. The sample table shows tens of thousands of clones, and roughly 85% are seen once. Together, the top ten hold less than 5.5% of the sample.

The sequencing sample was made of peripheral blood. This TCR derives from a human donor in a cohort sampled during active COVID-19. In this chain, TRBV7-9 is recombined with TRBJ2-7; TRBD1 aligns with 7 central bases. The CDR3 protein is CASSLGAGGEQYF. The DNA is TGTGCCAGCAGCTTAGGGGCAGGGGGCGAGCAGTACTTC. Extended through the reference TRBV7-9 and TRBJ2-7 proteins, this CDR3 yields the full variable domain: DTGVSQNPRHKITKRGQNVTFRCDPISEHNRLYWYRQTLGQGPEFLTYFQNEAQLEKSRLLSDRFSAERPKGSFSTLEIQRTEQGDSAMYLCASSLGAGGEQYFGPGTRLTVT.